A single sample gave rise to the 21 T cell receptor beta chains below, sequenced in a study of breast tumors, draining lymph nodes, adjacent tissues. TCRdb reanalysed the multiplex PCR reads using MiXCR and keeps one entry per CDR3 protein. The table includes about 200,000 distinct CDR3 sequences, approximately 30% detected once. Breast cancer patients provided tissue from their axillary draining lymph nodes. The sequencing sample was made of axillary lymph node tissue. Source of these receptors: a female donor with breast cancer. Some clones in this sample may be carry-over from other donors' samples.

The V and J genes are TRBV6-2 or TRBV6-3 and TRBJ1-1; D might be TRBD1 (6 bases). CDR1 and CDR2 (germline): MNHEY, SVGEGT. V lost 6 bases and J 1 base, leaving 18 bases between the germline ends. The CDR3 runs to 16 residues. The DNA of the CDR3 is TGTGCCAGCAGCAGACCCCATGGACAGCAGAACACTGAAGCTTTCTTT. It codes for CASSRPHGQQNTEAFF.

The gene calls are TRBV9 and TRBJ2-2; possibly TRBD1 or TRBD2 for D (7 bases each). Germline lookup yields CDR1 SGDLS and CDR2 YYNGEE. The germline V and J ends were trimmed by 3 bases and 6 bases, with 24 bases remaining between them. The CDR3 has 18 amino acids. The DNA for the CDR3 is TGTGCCAGCAGCGAAACGCCCCAGGGGGGGGGGTGGGCCGGGGAGCTGTTTTTT. It codes for CASSETPQGGGWAGELFF.

This clonotype was picked up many times. This chain uses TRBV6-5 with TRBJ1-2; 10 bases agree with TRBD1. V gave up 5 bases and J gave up 7 bases; unmatched junction bases: 4. The CDR3 loop spans 13 amino acids. Germline lookup yields CDR1 MNHEY and CDR2 SVGAGI. The CDR3 loop is CASSPRDRGGYTF. In DNA, the CDR3 is TGTGCCAGCAGTCCCAGGGACAGGGGTGGCTACACCTTC.

At least ten counts were recorded for this clonotype. The chain carries TRBV2 and TRBJ2-7; D gene uncertain. V lost 7 bases, J lost 3 bases, and 10 bases lay in between. The CDR3 sequence is 12 residues long. Germline V gives CDR1 SNHLY, CDR2 FYNNEI. The CDR3 DNA reads as TGTGCCAGCAAGCCAGACGTCTACGAGCAGTACTTC. It translates to CASKPDVYEQYF.

This clonotype was recorded many times. The chain is built from TRBV4-1 and TRBJ2-3, with 9 bases identical to TRBD1. This CDR3 has 15 residues. V lost 2 bases to trimming and J lost 4 bases; unmatched junction nucleotides: 4. Germline-derived CDR1 and CDR2 are MGHRA and YSYEKL. The CDR3 region is CASSQTGQGPDTQYF. The DNA of the CDR3 is TGCGCCAGCAGCCAAACGGGACAGGGCCCAGATACGCAGTATTTT.

This clonotype was detected ten times or more. The chain uses TRBV30 and TRBJ1-6; D perhaps matches TRBD1 (5 bases). V was shortened by 3 bases and J by 0 bases, with 9 bases between the two germline ends. The CDR3 has 15 amino acids. Germline CDR1 GTSNPN, CDR2 SVGIG (reference sequence). The CDR3 coding sequence is TGTGCCTGGAGGGGGGGGAGCTCCTATAATTCACCCCTCCACTTT. Translated: CAWRGGSSYNSPLHF.

This clonotype was counted ten times or more. The chain uses TRBV2 and TRBJ2-5, with TRBD2 matching over 13 bases. CDR1 is SNHLY and CDR2 is FYNNEI in the germline V gene. V lost 6 bases to trimming and J lost 5 bases; unmatched junction nucleotides: 12. The CDR3 covers 17 residues. The CDR3 loop is CASRVGTSGGARETQYF. The CDR3 DNA sequence: TGTGCCAGCAGGGTCGGAACTAGCGGGGGGGCCCGGGAGACCCAGTACTTC.

Worth noting for this clonotype: The conserved phenylalanine or tryptophan normally closing the CDR3 is absent here, so this likely arose from a read error. DNA for the CDR3: TGTGCCAGCAGCTCCTTGGGCGGGGAGCTGTTTTCT. Its protein product is CASSSLGGELFS. This chain links TRBV5-6 with TRBJ2-2, with D hard to call. Germline CDR1 reads SGHDT; CDR2 reads YYEEEE. The CDR3 loop spans 12 amino acids. The ends were cut back, 3 bases at V and 7 bases at J, with 7 bases in the middle.

This chain joins TRBV9 and TRBJ1-5, with D tentatively TRBD1 (5 bases). In germline, CDR1 is SGDLS, CDR2 YYNGEE. CDR3 length equals 14 residues. The germline V and J ends were trimmed by 1 base and 11 bases, with 16 bases remaining between them. CDR3 coding DNA: TGTGCCAGCAGCGTATCCCCGGGGGTAGAGACCCAGCATTTT. Translated, it gives CASSVSPGVETQHF.

In this sample, this clonotype turned up a few times. A much larger clone differs by one base, so this may be a read error. Since no conserved phenylalanine or tryptophan closes the CDR3, a read error is the likely cause. The rearrangement uses TRBV7-9 and TRBJ2-5; D unresolved. Trimming shortened V by 2 bases and J by 0 bases, and 7 bases separated the two germline ends. Germline V lookup: CDR1 SEHNR, CDR2 FQNEAQ (reference sequence). CDR3 length equals 14 residues. The CDR3 DNA follows: TGTGCCAGCAGCTTACAAAGGGACCAAGAGACCCAGTACCTC. Protein: CASSLQRDQETQYL.

The genes are TRBV7-8 and TRBJ2-1, with TRBD2 identical over 12 bases. CDR3 length: 15 amino acids. V lost 5 bases, J lost 5 bases, and 4 bases stayed unmatched. Germline lookup yields CDR1 SGHVS and CDR2 FQNEAQ. This chain's CDR3 is CASSASGGANNEQFF. The CDR3 DNA reads TGTGCCAGCAGCGCTAGCGGGGGGGCTAACAATGAGCAGTTCTTC. Combining the CDR3 with reference TRBV7-8 and TRBJ2-1 gives the whole variable domain GAGVSQSPRYKVAKRGQDVALRCDPISGHVSLFWYQQALGQGPEFLTYFQNEAQLDKSGLPSDRFFAERPEGSVSTLKIQRTQQEDSAVYLCASSASGGANNEQFFGPGTRLTVL.

This clonotype was seen at least ten times. The chain combines TRBV7-2 with TRBJ2-1; a possible D gene is TRBD2 (6 bases). CDR3 size: 15 residues. The V gene lost 3 bases and the J gene lost 10 bases, with 19 bases spanning the gap. The germline V gene encodes CDR1 SGHTA and CDR2 FQGNSA. DNA for the CDR3: TGTGCCAGCAGCTTCCGGGACTGGTCGCGATCCGAGCAGTTCTTC. This translates into CASSFRDWSRSEQFF.

The gene calls are TRBV18 and TRBJ1-1; D is unclear. Trimming left V 6 bases short and J 6 bases short, with 14 bases between. The CDR3 extends over 13 amino acids. The germline V gene encodes CDR1 KGHSH and CDR2 LQKENI. CDR3 protein: CASSPEISAEAFF. The CDR3 coding sequence is TGTGCCAGCTCCCCGGAGATATCCGCTGAAGCTTTCTTT.

The table lists this clonotype with many counts. This chain joins TRBV11-2 and TRBJ2-7, with TRBD1 identical over 9 bases. This CDR3 comprises 18 residues. V trimming: 0 bases; J trimming: 7 bases; junction bases outside the gene matches: 16. CDR1 is SGHAT, CDR2 FQNNGV, per germline. In DNA form, the CDR3 reads TGTGCCAGCAGCTTAGATAAGTACGGGACAGGGCGATTGATGGAGCAGTACTTC. Translated: CASSLDKYGTGRLMEQYF.

This clonotype was detected only once. No conserved phenylalanine or tryptophan ends this CDR3, so it is likely a read error. This chain joins TRBV6-2 or TRBV6-3 and TRBJ2-5, with 10 bases aligning to TRBD2. V dropped 6 bases and J dropped 1; count of bases not matched to a gene: 14. CDR3 length: 18 amino acids. Germline CDR1 MNHEY, CDR2 SVGEGT. The CDR3 DNA follows: TGTGCCAGCAGACCTCTTCAGATAGCGGGAGGCCTCCAAGAGACCCAGTACCTC. Its protein product is CASRPLQIAGGLQETQYL.

This clonotype has a count of ten or more. This chain uses TRBV20-1 with TRBJ2-3, with 11 bases lining up with TRBD1. This CDR3 has 15 residues. V lost 2 bases, J lost 6 bases, and 7 bases stayed unmatched. From germline, CDR1 is DFQATT and CDR2 SNEGSKA (reference sequence). CDR3 nucleotides: TGCAGTGCTAGATTCGGACAGGGGGCAGGGGATACGCAGTATTTT. This sequence encodes CSARFGQGAGDTQYF.

A single count supports this clonotype. The chain has TRBV20-1 and TRBJ1-5; D is uncertain. CDR3 length equals 18 residues. V was trimmed by 6 bases and J by 11 bases, leaving 35 bases between them. CDR1 DFQATT and CDR2 SNEGSKA come from the germline V gene (reference sequence). CDR3 protein: CSADPRASGRRFGETQHF. Here the CDR3 DNA reads TGCAGTGCCGACCCCCGGGCTAGCGGGCGCCGGTTTGGAGAGACCCAGCATTTT.

Worth noting for this clonotype: A much larger clone is a single base away; this may be a read error. The gene calls are TRBV5-6 and TRBJ2-1; D is possibly TRBD2 (6 bases). Per germline, CDR1 SGHDT and CDR2 YYEEEE. The CDR3 loop spans 13 amino acids. The CDR3 DNA reads TGTGCCGGCAGCTTGCGGGGCAGCAATGAGCAGTTCTTC. It encodes CAGSLRGSNEQFF.

This clonotype was seen ten or more times. CDR3 region: CSARKETQYF. In nucleotides, the CDR3 is TGCAGTGCTAGGAAAGAGACCCAGTACTTC. The chain uses TRBV20-1 and TRBJ2-5; D is undetermined. The CDR3 length is 10 residues. Germline CDR1 and CDR2: DFQATT and SNEGSKA (reference sequence). V was clipped by 3 bases and J by 3 bases, with 2 bases between them.

The chain carries TRBV24-1 and TRBJ2-5; D is undetermined. With 9 bases removed from V and 5 bases from J, the gap between germline ends came to 21 bases. CDR1 is KGHDR and CDR2 is SFDVKD in the germline V gene. CDR3 size: 15 residues. This CDR3 reads CATSSSSLNRETQYF. The DNA of the CDR3 is TGTGCCACCTCCTCCAGCAGCTTAAACCGGGAGACCCAGTACTTC.

A note on this clonotype: A much larger clone differs from this one at a single base, so this may be a read error. This chain joins TRBV11-2 and TRBJ2-2, with a possible D match to TRBD2 (6 bases). The CDR3 is 17 amino acids. Germline values: CDR1 SGHAT, CDR2 FQNNGV. V dropped 1 base and J dropped 5 bases, with 17 bases sitting between them. CDR3 nucleotides: TGTGCCAGCAGCTTAGGGGGAGGACCAGCGGTTACCGGGGAGCTGTTTTTT. Translation: CASSLGGGPAVTGELFF.